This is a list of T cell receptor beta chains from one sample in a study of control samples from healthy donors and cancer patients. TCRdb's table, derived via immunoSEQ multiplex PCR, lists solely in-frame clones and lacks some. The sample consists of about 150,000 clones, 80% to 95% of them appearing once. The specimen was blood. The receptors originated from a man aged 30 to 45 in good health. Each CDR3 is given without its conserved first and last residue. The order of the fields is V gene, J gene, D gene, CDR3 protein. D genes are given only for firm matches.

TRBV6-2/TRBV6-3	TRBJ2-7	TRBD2	ASSYPDLAGRPYEQY
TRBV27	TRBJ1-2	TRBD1	ASSLSLPGGGNYGYT
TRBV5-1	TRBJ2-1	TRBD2	ASSFPGGTYNEQF
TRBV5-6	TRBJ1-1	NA	ASSRRRAEAF
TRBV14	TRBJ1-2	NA	ASSQDIAGSYLYGYT
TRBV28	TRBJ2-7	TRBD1	ASSLSYGQGAGEQY
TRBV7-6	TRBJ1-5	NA	ASSLRDGLNQPQH
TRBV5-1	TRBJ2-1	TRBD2	ASSLWASGGASLYNEQF
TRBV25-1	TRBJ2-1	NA	ASSDPRGYNEQF
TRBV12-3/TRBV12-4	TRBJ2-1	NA	ASSLSYNEQF
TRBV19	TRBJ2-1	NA	ASSTHRTGSGSYNEQF